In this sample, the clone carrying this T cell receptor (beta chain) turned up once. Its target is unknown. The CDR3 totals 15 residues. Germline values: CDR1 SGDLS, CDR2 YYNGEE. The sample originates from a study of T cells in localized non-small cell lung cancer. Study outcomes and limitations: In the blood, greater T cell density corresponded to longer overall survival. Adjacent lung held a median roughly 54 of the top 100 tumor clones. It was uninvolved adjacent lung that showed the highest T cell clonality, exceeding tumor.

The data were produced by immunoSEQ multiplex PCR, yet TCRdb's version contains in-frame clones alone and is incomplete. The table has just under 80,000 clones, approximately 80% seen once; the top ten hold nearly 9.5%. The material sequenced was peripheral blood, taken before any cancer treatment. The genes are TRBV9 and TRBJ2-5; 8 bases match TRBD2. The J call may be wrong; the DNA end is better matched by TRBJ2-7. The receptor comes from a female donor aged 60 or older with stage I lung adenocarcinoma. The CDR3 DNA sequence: TGTGCCAGCAGCGTAGAGGGTAGCGGGGACTACGAGCAGTACTTC. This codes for CASSVEGSGDYEQYF.